This passage covers 10 T cell receptor beta chains from one sample sequenced in a study of human T cells and chemical hapten exposure. TCRdb fed the RACE reads into MiXCR, producing one record per CDR3 protein. Of about 190,000 distinct CDR3 sequences listed, about 25% are singletons. Time point specified: patch test 3, about 24 weeks after DPC sensitization. Treatment here: therapeutic diphenylcyclopropenone sensitization with weekly scalp DPC. The sequencing here drew on whole blood, taken in connection with sensitization to the hapten diphenylcyclopropenone (DPC). The receptors here all came from a woman aged 40 to 49 with alopecia areata. Some clones in this sample may be carry-over from other donors' samples.

This clonotype was seen a few times. CDR3 in DNA: TGTGCCAGCAGCTTAGTCGTGCTTGCGGGGGAGCAGTACTTC. The encoded protein is CASSLVVLAGEQYF. J is TRBJ2-7 and V is TRBV7-2, with D possibly matching TRBD2 (6 bases). Germline lookup yields CDR1 SGHTA and CDR2 FQGNSA. The CDR3 spans 14 residues. V was cut by 1 base and J by 7 bases, with 14 bases left in between.

The V call is TRBV12-3 or TRBV12-4, the J call TRBJ2-7; 15 bases align to TRBD2. The ends lost 4 bases at V and 7 bases at J; junction bases unmatched: 5. This CDR3 has 15 amino acids. The CDR3 reads CASSYGTSGRIEQYF. In nucleotides, the CDR3 is TGTGCCAGCAGTTACGGGACTAGCGGGAGGATAGAGCAGTACTTC.

V is TRBV7-9 and J is TRBJ1-1; D not certain. The germline gives CDR1 SEHNR, CDR2 FQNEAQ (reference sequence). V dropped 5 bases and J dropped 6 bases, with 10 bases sitting between them. The CDR3 extends over 12 amino acids. The CDR3 DNA reads TGTGCCAGCAGCCCCGTAGCGTCTGAAGCTTTCTTT. Translation: CASSPVASEAFF.

The chain has TRBV24-1 and TRBJ2-2; D gene ambiguous. This CDR3 is built from 14 residues. Trimming removed 5 bases from V and 3 bases from J, with 9 bases in between. Germline CDR1 is KGHDR and CDR2 is SFDVKD. CDR3 loop: CATSGGWDTGELFF. CDR3 coding DNA: TGTGCCACCAGTGGTGGGTGGGACACCGGGGAGCTGTTTTTT.

J is TRBJ2-2 and V is TRBV29-1; D might be TRBD1 or TRBD2, each matching 7 bases. This CDR3 has 15 amino acids. Trimming shortened V by 5 bases and J by 4 bases, and 17 bases separated the two germline ends. The germline CDR1 and CDR2 sequences are SQVTM and ANQGSEA. For the CDR3, the DNA is TGCAGCGTTACTACCGACAGGGAGGGCACCGGGGAGCTGTTTTTT. As protein: CSVTTDREGTGELFF.

V gene TRBV20-1 combines with J gene TRBJ2-7; TRBD1 matches at 8 bases. The CDR3 has 16 residues. The junction had 13 bases not matched to a gene; V was cut back by 5 bases and J by 1 base. Germline V gene lookup returns CDR1 DFQATT and CDR2 SNEGSKA (reference sequence). CDR3 protein: CSAVGTGDRSSYEQYF. In nucleotides, the CDR3 is TGCAGTGCTGTGGGAACAGGGGACAGGAGTTCCTACGAGCAGTACTTC.

This rearrangement joins TRBV9 to TRBJ2-1; no clear D gene. CDR3 size: 15 residues. V was shortened by 4 bases and J by 9 bases, with 20 bases between the two germline ends. Germline assignment: CDR1 SGDLS and CDR2 YYNGEE. The CDR3 here is CASSPVDILLSEQFF. The CDR3 nucleotides read TGTGCCAGCAGCCCCGTAGACATTCTCTTAAGTGAGCAGTTCTTC.

The chain's CDR3 is CASSPGAYSNQPQHF. The CDR3 bases are TGTGCCAGCAGCCCAGGGGCTTATAGCAATCAGCCCCAGCATTTT. This sequence joins TRBV7-9 and TRBJ1-5; TRBD1 is a possible D gene (6 bases). Between the trimmed V and J ends, which lost 5 bases and 0 bases, there was a span of 11 bases. CDR3 length: 15 residues. Germline V gives CDR1 SEHNR, CDR2 FQNEAQ (reference sequence).

This clonotype appeared a few times. The chain recombines TRBV28 with TRBJ2-5; a possible D gene is TRBD1 (7 bases). Trimming stripped 3 bases from V and 9 bases from J, with 14 bases between. The CDR3 spans 13 residues. The V gene's germline CDR1 is MDHEN and CDR2 SYDVKM. CDR3 sequence reads: CASSLPGGLAQYF. DNA for the CDR3: TGTGCCAGCAGTTTGCCAGGGGGGTTGGCCCAGTACTTC.

This chain links TRBV20-1 with TRBJ2-7; perhaps TRBD1 as D (5 bases). CDR3 size: 16 residues. Trimming left V 3 bases short and J 0 bases short, with 18 bases between. Germline assignment: CDR1 DFQATT and CDR2 SNEGSKA (reference sequence). The CDR3 sequence: CSASQGSRKVSYEQYF. The CDR3 DNA follows: TGCAGTGCTAGTCAGGGTTCGAGGAAGGTCTCCTACGAGCAGTACTTC.